The next 26 T cell receptor beta chains were all read from a single sample in a study of neoadjuvant anti-PD-1 for oral cavity cancer. TCRdb keeps only in-frame clones here, not all; method: immunoSEQ multiplex PCR. The sample includes 9,500 to 15,000 clones, about 70% of them seen just once. The time point: after neoadjuvant nivolumab, at surgical resection. The sample in question was PBMCs, obtained after nivolumab (anti-PD-1) treatment. The receptor set was obtained from a person between 40 and 85 years old with oral cavity squamous cell carcinoma.

The J gene is TRBJ2-5, the V gene TRBV7-9; 9 bases match TRBD1. CDR1 is SEHNR, CDR2 FQNEAQ, per germline (reference sequence). This CDR3 has 15 amino acids. V lost 2 bases, J lost 1 base, and 2 bases stayed unmatched. The chain's CDR3 is CASSLRDRVQETQYF. The CDR3 DNA follows: TGTGCCAGCAGCTTACGGGACAGGGTCCAAGAGACCCAGTACTTC.

The chain uses TRBV10-3 and TRBJ2-3, with D possibly matching TRBD2 (7 bases). The CDR3 is 13 residues long. Germline CDR1 ENHRY, CDR2 SYGVKD. The V and J ends lost 10 bases and 4 bases respectively, with 15 bases between them. CDR3 in DNA: TGTGCCACCTACGGGGGGCTGGCAGATACGCAGTATTTT. Its translation is CATYGGLADTQYF.

The chain joins TRBV2 to TRBJ2-7; D unresolved. Trimming stripped 8 bases from V and 0 bases from J, with 14 bases between. CDR1 and CDR2 (germline): SNHLY, FYNNEI. The CDR3 length is 14 residues. The CDR3 coding sequence is TGTGCCAGCCTCGAGGCAGCCATCTCCTACGAGCAGTACTTC. Translating gives CASLEAAISYEQYF.

The chain uses TRBV21-1 and TRBJ2-7; TRBD2, the D gene given by the table, was not confirmed from the DNA. TRBV21-1 is designated a pseudogene. This CDR3 contains 15 residues. CDR3 in amino acids: CASSKANGFSYEQYF. CDR3 nucleotide sequence: TGTGCCAGCAGCAAAGCCAACGGGTTCTCCTACGAGCAGTACTTC.

The chain is built from TRBV5-1 and TRBJ1-4; possible D gene TRBD1, 6 bases. There are 15 residues in the CDR3. The ends were cut back, 2 bases at V and 8 bases at J, with 16 bases in the middle. Germline V gene lookup returns CDR1 SGHRS and CDR2 YFSETQ. CDR3 coding DNA: TGCGCCAGCAGCTTCAGCGGGGGGCTCGGAGAAAAACTGTTTTTT. Its translation: CASSFSGGLGEKLFF.

The chain couples TRBV2 to TRBJ2-1; 9 bases are shared with TRBD1. V shed 6 bases and J 0 bases; nucleotides not matched to a gene: 0. The CDR3 is 14 amino acids. Germline CDR1 reads SNHLY; CDR2 reads FYNNEI. The CDR3 region has the DNA TGTGCCAGCAGGACAGGGGGCTCCTACAATGAGCAGTTCTTC. It yields the protein CASRTGGSYNEQFF.

V usage is TRBV6-1 and J usage is TRBJ2-2; D remains unclear. The germline V and J ends were trimmed by 7 bases and 1 base, with 10 bases remaining between them. The CDR3 loop spans 14 amino acids. Germline V gene lookup returns CDR1 MNHNS and CDR2 SASEGT. Here the CDR3 reads CASTRSRNTGELFF. DNA of the CDR3: TGTGCCAGCACTCGAAGCAGGAACACCGGGGAGCTGTTTTTT.

The CDR3 DNA reads as TGTGCCAGTAGTTATCCCTCTAATCAGCCCCAGCATTTT. This translates into CASSYPSNQPQHF. This chain joins TRBV19 and TRBJ1-5; D ambiguous. The V end lost 5 bases, the J end lost 4 bases, and 9 bases lay between the germline ends. Per the germline V gene, CDR1 is LNHDA and CDR2 is SQIVND (reference sequence). The CDR3 runs 13 residues.

The chain employs TRBV6-5 and TRBJ2-1, with D unresolved. Germline CDR1 is MNHEY and CDR2 is SVGAGI. V was shortened by 6 bases and J by 0 bases, with 6 bases between the two germline ends. The CDR3 length is 13 residues. The CDR3 loop reads CASRRSSYNEQFF. In DNA, the CDR3 is TGTGCCAGCAGGCGGAGCTCCTACAATGAGCAGTTCTTC.

The rearrangement uses TRBV7-8 and TRBJ1-6; D is undetermined. The CDR3 loop spans 18 amino acids. CDR1 and CDR2 (germline): SGHVS, FQNEAQ. Trimming shortened V by 8 bases and J by 0 bases, and 20 bases separated the two germline ends. CDR3 coding DNA: TGTGCCAGCCCCGCCGGGAGAATTAGGAGCTCCTATAATTCACCCCTCCACTTT. Amino acid sequence: CASPAGRIRSSYNSPLHF.

The chain is built from TRBV15 and TRBJ1-3; D is unclear. This CDR3 has 15 amino acids. CDR1 and CDR2 (germline): LNHNV, YYDKDF (reference sequence). V was pared by 0 bases and J by 2 bases, with 8 bases between. The CDR3 DNA reads as TGTGCCACCAGCAGAGATAGTTTCGCTGGAAACACCATATATTTT. This translates into CATSRDSFAGNTIYF.

The chain employs TRBV4-2 and TRBJ2-2; D unresolved. Germline CDR1 LGHNA, CDR2 YNFKEQ. This CDR3 comprises 15 residues. V shed 3 bases and J shed 6 bases, with 14 bases lying between them. CDR3 loop: CASSHLFRGAGELFF. The CDR3 DNA sequence: TGTGCCAGCAGCCACCTTTTCCGCGGCGCCGGGGAGCTGTTTTTT.

This clone was counted a few times. V is TRBV6-1 and J is TRBJ1-5; D is undetermined. Germline V gives CDR1 MNHNS, CDR2 SASEGT. The length of the CDR3 is 14 residues. Trimming pared 6 bases from V and 1 base from J, leaving 10 bases between. CDR3 sequence (DNA): TGTGCCAGCAGGCCATCTGGGAGCAATCAGCCCCAGCATTTT. It codes for CASRPSGSNQPQHF.

V and J are TRBV10-3 and TRBJ2-3; 7 bases fit TRBD2. In germline, CDR1 is ENHRY, CDR2 SYGVKD. Trimming took 6 bases from V and 4 from J; bases not matched to a gene: 13. The CDR3 is made up of 16 amino acids. Here the CDR3 DNA reads TGTGCCATCAGCGGAGATGTCGGGGGGATGGCAGATACGCAGTATTTT. Its translation is CAISGDVGGMADTQYF.

The CDR3 DNA follows: TGTGCCAGCCGAATAGGTACGGGACAGGGCTATGGCTACACCTTC. Its translation is CASRIGTGQGYGYTF. The rearrangement uses TRBV6-6 and TRBJ1-2, with 9 bases matching TRBD1. Germline V CDR1 and CDR2: MNHNY, SVGAGI (reference sequence). V shed 8 bases, J shed 4 bases, and the junction held 11 bases outside the gene matches. The CDR3 extends over 15 amino acids.

The CDR3 reads CASSQGSEGGEQFF. CDR3 coding DNA: TGTGCCAGCAGTCAAGGCTCAGAGGGCGGTGAGCAGTTCTTC. V usage is TRBV28 and J usage is TRBJ2-1, with D perhaps TRBD2 (5 bases). Germline lookup yields CDR1 MDHEN and CDR2 SYDVKM. This CDR3 spans 14 amino acids. The V gene lost 5 bases and the J gene lost 9 bases, with 17 bases spanning the gap.

This clone was detected a few times. The chain combines TRBV28 with TRBJ2-7, with D possibly matching TRBD2 (5 bases). The length of the CDR3 is 13 residues. Germline loops: CDR1 MDHEN, CDR2 SYDVKM. Between the trimmed V and J ends, which lost 7 bases and 0 bases, there was a span of 10 bases. CDR3 loop: CASTAGSSYEQYF. The CDR3 DNA is TGTGCCAGCACTGCGGGCAGCTCCTACGAGCAGTACTTC.

The chain joins TRBV27 to TRBJ2-7, with D hard to call. The CDR3 is made up of 14 amino acids. The V end lost 1 base, the J end lost 7 bases, and 14 bases lay between the germline ends. The V gene's germline CDR1 is MNHEY and CDR2 SMNVEV (reference sequence). DNA of the CDR3: TGTGCCAGCAGTTTATTTGGCCTCTACGGGGAGCAGTACTTC. This encodes CASSLFGLYGEQYF.

The J gene is TRBJ2-7, the V gene TRBV9; 7 bases are shared with TRBD2. Germline V gives CDR1 SGDLS, CDR2 YYNGEE. The ends lost 4 bases at V and 3 bases at J; junction bases unmatched: 10. This CDR3 has 15 amino acids. CDR3 region: CASSPQERGYYEQYF. Here the CDR3 DNA reads TGTGCCAGCAGCCCCCAGGAGCGGGGTTACTACGAGCAGTACTTC.

The rearrangement links TRBV19 to TRBJ2-5; 8 bases are shared with TRBD1. Per germline, CDR1 LNHDA and CDR2 SQIVND (reference sequence). Losses at the gene ends were 1 base for V and 5 bases for J; bases not matched to a gene: 9. The CDR3 spans 16 residues. The CDR3 DNA sequence: TGTGCCAGTAGTATAGGAGGGACAGGCCCTCAGGAGACCCAGTACTTC. Translating it yields CASSIGGTGPQETQYF.

This clone showed up just a few times. This sequence joins TRBV5-4 and TRBJ2-2, with a possible D match to TRBD1 (5 bases). The CDR3 totals 15 residues. Per the germline V gene, CDR1 is SGHNT and CDR2 is YYREEE (reference sequence). Trimming took off 0 bases at V and 7 bases at J, with 13 bases between the two ends. CDR3 protein: CASSLVGRANGELFF. CDR3 DNA: TGTGCCAGCAGCTTGGTGGGCAGGGCGAACGGGGAGCTGTTTTTT.

This chain links TRBV30 with TRBJ1-5; TRBD1 is a possible D gene (5 bases). V was cut by 0 bases and J by 0 bases, with 15 bases left in between. CDR3 length: 17 residues. Germline-derived CDR1 and CDR2 are GTSNPN and SVGIG (reference sequence). CDR3 amino acids: CAWSVSGGFYSNQPQHF. CDR3 bases: TGTGCCTGGAGTGTTTCCGGGGGGTTCTATAGCAATCAGCCCCAGCATTTT.

V is TRBV5-8 and J is TRBJ2-7; D is undetermined. The V gene's germline CDR1 is SGHTS and CDR2 YDEGEE. The CDR3 is made up of 15 amino acids. V was pared by 4 bases and J by 7 bases, with 21 bases between. CDR3 amino acids: CASSPPARLLLEQYF. The CDR3 nucleotides read TGTGCCAGCAGCCCGCCGGCCCGTCTCCTTCTTGAGCAGTACTTC.

J is TRBJ1-1 and V is TRBV28, with 10 bases identical to TRBD1. This CDR3 contains 15 residues. The V and J ends lost 4 bases and 5 bases, in that order; junction bases with no gene match: 7. Germline CDR1 MDHEN, CDR2 SYDVKM. The CDR3 sequence: CASSSAGTGDTEAFF. For the CDR3, the DNA is TGTGCCAGCAGTTCCGCCGGGACAGGGGATACTGAAGCTTTCTTT.

This clone has only a few counts. The chain carries TRBV15 and TRBJ2-7; 15 bases line up with TRBD2. This CDR3 is built from 16 residues. V was pared by 0 bases and J by 3 bases, with 0 bases of the junction left unmatched. Germline loops: CDR1 LNHNV, CDR2 YYDKDF (reference sequence). CDR3 sequence: CATSREGLAGGYEQYF. In nucleotides, the CDR3 is TGTGCCACCAGCAGAGAGGGACTAGCGGGAGGCTACGAGCAGTACTTC.

This clone was recorded only once. The chain employs TRBV7-2 and TRBJ2-7, with D uncertain. This CDR3 has 15 amino acids. The germline V gene encodes CDR1 SGHTA and CDR2 FQGNSA. The germline V and J ends were trimmed by 4 bases and 7 bases, with 20 bases remaining between them. The CDR3 coding sequence is TGTGCCAGCAGCTCCTTAATGGGTCTTATTGGGGAGCAGTACTTC. It encodes CASSSLMGLIGEQYF.